The 28 T cell receptor beta chains listed next were all sequenced from one sample in a study of T cell repertoires in aging, cancer and after chemotherapy. Multiplex touch-down PCR with TRB-A/B primers amplified rearranged V-D-J TRB sequences. Using its own MiXCR run on the multiplex PCR reads, TCRdb lists one record per CDR3 protein. This table has 9,000 to 13,000 distinct CDR3 sequences, around a third appearing once. Peripheral blood genomic DNA, not sorted cells or RNA, was the template. Sequenced material: blood. All receptors derive from a human donor in good health. The donor label of this sample is uncertain.

This clonotype was seen only a few times. DNA of the CDR3: TGTGCCAGTAGTATCCCCAGACAAGAGACCCAGTACTTC. Residues: CASSIPRQETQYF. This chain connects TRBV19 to TRBJ2-5; the D is unclear. Germline V gene lookup returns CDR1 LNHDA and CDR2 SQIVND (reference sequence). Trimming stripped 3 bases from V and 2 bases from J, with 7 bases between. This CDR3 region has 13 residues. Looking up the rest from reference TRBV19 and TRBJ2-5 gives the full variable domain: DGGITQSPKYLFRKEGQNVTLSCEQNLNHDAMYWYRQDPGQGLRLIYYSQIVNDFQKGDIAEGYSVSREKKESFPLTVTSAQKNPTAFYLCASSIPRQETQYFGPGTRLLVL.

This clonotype was detected a few times. This rearrangement joins TRBV30 to TRBJ2-7; D is perhaps TRBD2 (6 bases). V lost 0 bases to trimming and J lost 1 base, with 10 bases between them. Germline CDR1 reads GTSNPN; CDR2 reads SVGIG (reference sequence). This CDR3 comprises 14 residues. CDR3 in amino acids: CAWSVLGRSYEQYF. In nucleotides, the CDR3 is TGTGCCTGGAGTGTCCTAGGGAGGTCCTACGAGCAGTACTTC.

Notes on this clonotype: A much bigger clone sits one base away, suggesting this may be a read error. The rearrangement uses TRBV6-1 and TRBJ2-1; D ambiguous. The CDR3 runs 14 residues. The germline gives CDR1 MNHNS, CDR2 SASEGT. Deletions cut 6 bases from V and 0 bases from J, with 9 bases between. CDR3 region: CASRKDDSYNEQFF. In DNA, the CDR3 is TGTGCCAGCAGGAAGGACGACTCCTACAATGAGCAGTTCTTC.

By sample share, this clonotype is medium-sized. The J gene is TRBJ2-6, the V gene TRBV27, with D tentatively TRBD1 (5 bases). CDR3 length: 15 residues. The germline V and J ends were trimmed by 5 bases and 4 bases, with 12 bases remaining between them. Germline CDR1 is MNHEY and CDR2 is SMNVEV (reference sequence). The CDR3 loop reads CASSLGVSGANVLTF. DNA for the CDR3: TGTGCCAGCAGTCTAGGGGTGTCAGGGGCCAACGTCCTGACTTTC.

This clonotype was seen a handful of times. The J gene is TRBJ2-2, the V gene TRBV14; a weak D match, TRBD1 (5 bases). The CDR3 covers 15 residues. Trimming stripped 4 bases from V and 4 bases from J, with 13 bases between. Germline CDR1 SGHDN, CDR2 FVKESK. The CDR3 sequence: CASSPGHPITGELFF. CDR3 nucleotides: TGTGCCAGCAGCCCCGGACACCCGATCACCGGGGAGCTGTTTTTT.

This chain joins TRBV20-1 and TRBJ1-5, with D unclear. The CDR3 has 13 amino acids. Germline assignment: CDR1 DFQATT and CDR2 SNEGSKA (reference sequence). V shed 5 bases and J shed 0 bases, with 8 bases lying between them. CDR3 region: CSAGVGSNQPQHF. The CDR3 DNA follows: TGCAGTGCTGGGGTGGGTAGCAATCAGCCCCAGCATTTT.

The rearrangement uses TRBV20-1 and TRBJ1-2, with D possibly TRBD1 on 5 matching bases. The CDR3 is 13 residues long. Germline assignment: CDR1 DFQATT and CDR2 SNEGSKA (reference sequence). With 6 bases removed from V and 0 bases from J, the gap between germline ends came to 11 bases. The CDR3 nucleotides are TGCAGTGCAACAGGCATCCCTAACTATGGCTACACCTTC. Its translation is CSATGIPNYGYTF.

This chain uses TRBV7-2 with TRBJ2-7, with 7 nucleotides matching TRBD1. V gave up 6 bases and J gave up 2 bases; unmatched junction bases: 4. There are 13 residues in the CDR3. Germline V gene lookup returns CDR1 SGHTA and CDR2 FQGNSA. CDR3 residues: CASRSRGTYEQYF. The DNA of the CDR3 is TGTGCCAGCAGGTCCAGGGGGACCTACGAGCAGTACTTC.

By frequency in the sample, this clonotype is medium-sized. The V call is TRBV7-6, the J call TRBJ2-2; the D call may be TRBD1 or TRBD2 (5 bases each). The ends were cut back, 5 bases at V and 5 bases at J, with 12 bases in the middle. The CDR3 loop spans 14 amino acids. Germline-derived CDR1 and CDR2 are SGHVS and FNYEAQ. CDR3 loop: CASSLRWGTGELFF. The CDR3 DNA is TGTGCCAGCAGCCTAAGGTGGGGGACCGGGGAGCTGTTTTTT.

The sample holds a few counts of this clonotype. The chain joins TRBV6-5 to TRBJ2-3; TRBD2 aligns across 12 bases. Germline loops: CDR1 MNHEY, CDR2 SVGAGI. The length of the CDR3 is 18 residues. With 6 bases clipped from V and 8 bases from J, the junction kept 18 bases outside the gene matches. This CDR3 reads CASSYSPLAGGGVGTQYF. DNA for the CDR3: TGTGCCAGCAGCTATTCTCCACTAGCGGGGGGAGGGGTGGGTACGCAGTATTTT.

The gene calls are TRBV5-6 and TRBJ2-7; tentatively, D is TRBD2 (5 bases). Trimming left V 0 bases short and J 2 bases short, with 9 bases between. Germline V gene data show CDR1 as SGHDT and CDR2 as YYEEEE. The CDR3 runs to 14 residues. The CDR3 sequence: CASSLVLAPYEQYF. For the CDR3, the DNA is TGTGCCAGCAGCTTGGTGCTAGCCCCCTACGAGCAGTACTTC.

The V call is TRBV6-6, the J call TRBJ2-1; 13 nucleotides agree with TRBD2. This CDR3 comprises 17 residues. Trimming took 0 bases from V and 4 from J; bases not matched to a gene: 3. The germline V gene has CDR1 MNHNY and CDR2 SVGAGI (reference sequence). CDR3 residues: CASSYSGTSGVYNEQFF. Here the CDR3 DNA reads TGTGCCAGCAGTTACTCCGGGACTAGCGGGGTGTACAATGAGCAGTTCTTC.

J is TRBJ2-5 and V is TRBV12-3 or TRBV12-4, with 8 bases identical to TRBD1. V lost 2 bases, J lost 4 bases, and 3 bases stayed unmatched. CDR3 size: 14 residues. CDR3 region: CASSLNTGGETQYF. The CDR3 DNA reads as TGTGCCAGCAGTTTAAACACAGGGGGAGAGACCCAGTACTTC.

A few counts support this clonotype. The V and J genes are TRBV7-2 and TRBJ2-7; D gene unclear. The ends were cut back, 5 bases at V and 2 bases at J, with 10 bases in the middle. This CDR3 is built from 13 residues. Germline V gene lookup returns CDR1 SGHTA and CDR2 FQGNSA. CDR3 amino acids: CASSPLGTYEQYF. CDR3 sequence (DNA): TGTGCCAGCAGCCCTCTTGGGACCTACGAGCAGTACTTC.

The J gene is TRBJ1-1, the V gene TRBV19; tentative D call: TRBD1 (6 bases). V lost 7 bases to trimming and J lost 2 bases, with 11 bases between them. CDR1 LNHDA and CDR2 SQIVND come from the germline V gene (reference sequence). The CDR3 sequence is 13 residues long. CDR3 protein: CASTAGVNTEAFF. In DNA form, the CDR3 reads TGTGCCAGTACCGCAGGGGTAAACACTGAAGCTTTCTTT. The full variable domain, with the rest looked up from reference TRBV19 and TRBJ1-1, is DGGITQSPKYLFRKEGQNVTLSCEQNLNHDAMYWYRQDPGQGLRLIYYSQIVNDFQKGDIAEGYSVSREKKESFPLTVTSAQKNPTAFYLCASTAGVNTEAFFGQGTRLTVV.

This clonotype is medium-sized by share. The chain links TRBV19 to TRBJ2-2; no definite D call. With 1 base removed from V and 3 bases from J, the gap between germline ends came to 6 bases. This CDR3 has 14 amino acids. Looked up from germline, CDR1 is LNHDA and CDR2 is SQIVND (reference sequence). CDR3 bases: TGTGCCAGTAGTATAGTGGGTCACACCGGGGAGCTGTTTTTT. It yields the protein CASSIVGHTGELFF.

The chain combines TRBV20-1 with TRBJ2-7; the match to TRBD1 covers 7 bases. The junction had 12 bases not matched to a gene; V was cut back by 0 bases and J by 1 base. From germline, CDR1 is DFQATT and CDR2 SNEGSKA (reference sequence). The CDR3 is 17 residues long. The CDR3 DNA is TGCAGTGCTAGAGAGGGGGCCTCCCTGACAGGGTCCTACGAGCAGTACTTC. Encoded protein: CSAREGASLTGSYEQYF.

The chain has TRBV5-4 and TRBJ2-3, with 13 bases identical to TRBD2. With V trimmed by 1 base and J by 14 bases, 13 bases remained unmatched. Germline V gene data show CDR1 as SGHNT and CDR2 as YYREEE (reference sequence). The CDR3 covers 16 residues. CDR3 bases: TGTGCCAGCAGCTTGATTCAAACTAGCGGGAGGGTCCGAGGGTATTTT. The encoded protein is CASSLIQTSGRVRGYF. The full variable domain, its missing parts supplied by reference TRBV5-4 and TRBJ2-3, is ETGVTQSPTHLIKTRGQQVTLRCSSQSGHNTVSWYQQALGQGPQFIFQYYREEENGRGNFPPRFSGLQFPNYSSELNVNALELDDSALYLCASSLIQTSGRVRGYFGPGTRLTVL.

The genes are TRBV12-3 or TRBV12-4 and TRBJ2-3; 8 bases match TRBD2. The V and J ends lost 4 bases and 5 bases, in that order; junction bases with no gene match: 11. The CDR3 totals 16 residues. Here the CDR3 reads CASSWGGSGSLDTQYF. CDR3 in DNA: TGTGCCAGCAGTTGGGGGGGGAGCGGGAGTCTAGATACGCAGTATTTT.

Relative to its sample, this clonotype is medium-sized (0.01 to 0.1%). The rearrangement uses TRBV27 and TRBJ1-5, with 7 bases fitting TRBD1. This CDR3 is 14 amino acids long. The trim removed 8 bases at V and 3 bases at J, leaving 7 bases unmatched. Germline CDR1 reads MNHEY; CDR2 reads SMNVEV (reference sequence). The CDR3 sequence: CASAWTGFNQPQHF. CDR3 bases: TGTGCCAGCGCTTGGACAGGTTTCAATCAGCCCCAGCATTTT.

This chain uses TRBV6-5 with TRBJ1-2, with 9 bases aligning to TRBD1. Germline V gene data show CDR1 as MNHEY and CDR2 as SVGAGI. The CDR3 has 17 amino acids. V was clipped by 5 bases and J by 4 bases; unmatched bases: 14. CDR3 loop: CASSEAITGGAVYGYTF. For the CDR3, the DNA is TGTGCCAGCAGTGAAGCCATTACAGGGGGCGCGGTCTATGGCTACACCTTC.

This clonotype has more than one count but fewer than ten. This chain links TRBV6-1 with TRBJ2-1; 13 nucleotides line up with TRBD2. The CDR3 is made up of 15 amino acids. V lost 4 bases to trimming and J lost 5 bases; unmatched junction nucleotides: 2. Germline V gene sequence: CDR1 MNHNS, CDR2 SASEGT. CDR3 sequence: CASSGLAGGNNEQFF. The DNA of the CDR3 is TGTGCCAGCAGTGGACTAGCGGGGGGAAACAATGAGCAGTTCTTC.

This clonotype appeared a few times. The chain links TRBV18 to TRBJ1-1, with a weak D call TRBD1 (6 bases). Germline CDR1 reads KGHSH; CDR2 reads LQKENI. V was clipped by 2 bases and J by 0 bases, with 10 bases between them. CDR3 size: 15 residues. CDR3 loop: CASSPLDSMNTEAFF. Here the CDR3 DNA reads TGTGCCAGCTCACCATTGGACAGTATGAACACTGAAGCTTTCTTT.

By share of the sample, this clonotype is medium-sized. This chain links TRBV6-5 with TRBJ1-6, with D maybe TRBD1 (6 bases). The CDR3 has 15 residues. V dropped 6 bases and J dropped 0 bases, with 9 bases sitting between them. Germline V gene sequence: CDR1 MNHEY, CDR2 SVGAGI. The CDR3 is CASSGGLSYNSPLHF. The CDR3 region has the DNA TGTGCCAGCAGCGGGGGCCTCTCCTATAATTCACCCCTCCACTTT.

This chain joins TRBV19 and TRBJ2-7; 8 bases align to TRBD2. The CDR3 covers 13 residues. Germline trimming cut 6 bases from V and 5 bases from J; bases unmatched to any gene: 6. In germline, CDR1 is LNHDA, CDR2 SQIVND (reference sequence). CDR3 coding DNA: TGTGCCAGTAGATCTGGACTAGCCGACGAGCAGTACTTC. Its protein is CASRSGLADEQYF.

This chain links TRBV12-3 or TRBV12-4 with TRBJ2-3; D ambiguous. CDR3 length equals 13 residues. V was pared by 1 base and J by 4 bases, with 6 bases between. In nucleotides, the CDR3 is TGTGCCAGCAGTTTAGGGCAGCCAGATACGCAGTATTTT. Translated: CASSLGQPDTQYF.

This chain connects TRBV6-5 to TRBJ1-5; the D gene is possibly TRBD1 (5 bases). There are 15 residues in the CDR3. Germline CDR1 MNHEY, CDR2 SVGAGI. V was shortened by 6 bases and J by 3 bases, with 15 bases between the two germline ends. CDR3 sequence: CASSFGTGANQPQHF. The CDR3 region has the DNA TGTGCCAGCAGCTTTGGTACAGGAGCCAATCAGCCCCAGCATTTT.

This clonotype is medium-sized (0.01 to 0.1%) within its sample. J is TRBJ2-7 and V is TRBV29-1, with 7 bases that match TRBD1. CDR1 and CDR2 (germline): SQVTM, ANQGSEA. CDR3 size: 13 residues. J was trimmed by 3 bases and V by 7 bases; bases with no gene match: 9. The CDR3 DNA reads as TGCAGCGCCGTAACCGGGACAGTCTACGAGCAGTACTTC. This gives the protein CSAVTGTVYEQYF.